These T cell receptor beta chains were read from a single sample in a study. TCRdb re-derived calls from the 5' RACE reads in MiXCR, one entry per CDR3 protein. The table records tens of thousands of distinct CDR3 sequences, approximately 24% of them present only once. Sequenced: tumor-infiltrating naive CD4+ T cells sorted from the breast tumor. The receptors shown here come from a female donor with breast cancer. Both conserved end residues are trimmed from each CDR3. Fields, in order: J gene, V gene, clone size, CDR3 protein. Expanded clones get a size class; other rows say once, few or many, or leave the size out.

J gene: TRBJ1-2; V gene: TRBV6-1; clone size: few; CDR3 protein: ASSVGAQGGGYT
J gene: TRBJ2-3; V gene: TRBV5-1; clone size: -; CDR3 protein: ASRRSTDTQY
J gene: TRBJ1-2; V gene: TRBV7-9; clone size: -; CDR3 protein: ASSLEMRARYT
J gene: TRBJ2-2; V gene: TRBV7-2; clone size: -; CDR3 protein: ASSFRTAGEPF
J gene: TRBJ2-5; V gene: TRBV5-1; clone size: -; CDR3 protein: ASSSTGGSETQY
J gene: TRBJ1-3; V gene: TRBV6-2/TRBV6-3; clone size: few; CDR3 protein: ASSTRTSGNTIY
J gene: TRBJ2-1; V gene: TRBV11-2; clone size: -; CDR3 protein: ASSSTSGKRYEQS
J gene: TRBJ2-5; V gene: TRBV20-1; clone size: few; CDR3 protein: SARDLTWGTETQY
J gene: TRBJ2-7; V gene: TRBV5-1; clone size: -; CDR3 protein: ASSFLTGGPNEQY
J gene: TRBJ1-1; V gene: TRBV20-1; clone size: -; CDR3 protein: SARGSRTGTEAF
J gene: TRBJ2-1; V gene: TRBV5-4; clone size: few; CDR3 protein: ASSSTGVKEF
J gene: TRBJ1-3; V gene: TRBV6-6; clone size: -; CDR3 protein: ASRSGHRDSGNTIY
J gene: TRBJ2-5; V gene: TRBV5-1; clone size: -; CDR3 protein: ASSLVPGGIQETQY
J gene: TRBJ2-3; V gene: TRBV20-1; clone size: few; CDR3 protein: SWADPTDTQY
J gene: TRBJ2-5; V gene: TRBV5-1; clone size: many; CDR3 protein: ASSLGYPGETQY
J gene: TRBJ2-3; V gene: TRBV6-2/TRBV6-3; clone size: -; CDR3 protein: ASSLQDPSTDTQY
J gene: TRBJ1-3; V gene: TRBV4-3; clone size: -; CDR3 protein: ASSQVVGRTGNTIY
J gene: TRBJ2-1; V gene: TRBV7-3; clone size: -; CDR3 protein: ASSQNREGELF
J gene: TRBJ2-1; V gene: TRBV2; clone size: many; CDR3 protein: ASKREGVQF
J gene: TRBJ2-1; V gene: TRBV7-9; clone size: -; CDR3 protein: ASTFRYNEQF
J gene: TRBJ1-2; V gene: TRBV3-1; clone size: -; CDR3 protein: ASSQTGSYGYT
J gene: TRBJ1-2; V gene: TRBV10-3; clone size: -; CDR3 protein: AISDPRQNYGYT
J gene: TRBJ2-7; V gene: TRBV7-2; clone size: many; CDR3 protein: ASSLQSQQY
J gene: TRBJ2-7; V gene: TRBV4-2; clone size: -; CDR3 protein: ASSQDTGAYEQY
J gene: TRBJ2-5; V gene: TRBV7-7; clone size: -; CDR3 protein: ASNLEGARQETQY
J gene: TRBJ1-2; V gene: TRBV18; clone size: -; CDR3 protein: ASSSMDRDLHGYT